These 23 T cell receptor beta chains originate from one sample sequenced in a study of cytomegalovirus exposure and HLA in healthy donors. PCR primers comprised 60 Vbeta and 13 Jbeta primers. Here immunoSEQ multiplex PCR was the method, and the copy in TCRdb shows in-frame clones only, minus some. The table includes 130,000 to 150,000 clones, around 73% detected once. The sequenced sample consisted of PBMCs. The receptors here all came from a female donor in good health and CMV-seronegative.

The gene calls are TRBV28 and TRBJ1-2; TRBD1 is a possible D gene (6 bases). Germline V lookup: CDR1 MDHEN, CDR2 SYDVKM. The V end lost 4 bases, the J end lost 1 base, and 16 bases lay between the germline ends. This CDR3 has 16 residues. In nucleotides, the CDR3 is TGTGCCAGCAGTTCCCCCGGACAGACGCTTAACTATGGCTACACCTTC. Translation: CASSSPGQTLNYGYTF.

J is TRBJ2-3 and V is TRBV6-5; the D gene is possibly TRBD2 (5 bases). Trimming cost V 6 bases and J 2 bases, with 12 bases left between them. CDR3 size: 14 residues. The germline CDR1 and CDR2 sequences are MNHEY and SVGAGI. CDR3 in amino acids: CASRVDLLTDTQYF. CDR3 bases: TGTGCCAGCAGGGTGGACTTACTCACAGATACGCAGTATTTT.

For this clone: This same CDR3 is encoded by further DNA sequences in the sample. V gene TRBV28 combines with J gene TRBJ1-2; 7 bases align to TRBD1. Germline CDR1 reads MDHEN; CDR2 reads SYDVKM. The junction had 5 bases not matched to a gene; V was cut back by 6 bases and J by 4 bases. This CDR3 comprises 13 residues. CDR3 region: CASRQTGSYGYTF. The DNA of the CDR3 is TGTGCCAGCAGGCAGACAGGGAGCTATGGCTACACCTTC.

The V gene is TRBV5-1, the J gene TRBJ2-1, with TRBD2 identical over 9 bases. This CDR3 contains 16 residues. Germline CDR1 SGHRS, CDR2 YFSETQ. Losses at the gene ends were 3 bases for V and 7 bases for J; bases not matched to a gene: 11. The CDR3 sequence: CASSSVQRGAANEQFF. In DNA form, the CDR3 reads TGCGCCAGCAGCTCCGTTCAGCGGGGGGCGGCTAATGAGCAGTTCTTC.

The sample holds many counts of this clone. CDR3 region: CASKGIAGEKLFF. The CDR3 coding sequence is TGTGCCAGCAAGGGGATTGCCGGTGAAAAACTGTTTTTT. The V and J genes are TRBV6-1 and TRBJ1-4, with a weak D call TRBD1 (5 bases). The CDR3 spans 13 residues. V lost 7 bases and J 7 bases, leaving 13 bases between the germline ends. In germline, CDR1 is MNHNS, CDR2 SASEGT.

The gene calls are TRBV25-1 and TRBJ2-2, with 7 bases lining up with TRBD1. This CDR3 is 15 amino acids long. Trimming removed 0 bases from V and 6 bases from J; junction bases left unmatched: 4. Looked up from germline, CDR1 is MGHDK and CDR2 is SYGVNS. Here the CDR3 DNA reads TGTGCCAGCAGTGAATATAGGCAGGGGGCCGGGGAGCTGTTTTTT. It is translated as CASSEYRQGAGELFF.

The chain carries TRBV7-2 and TRBJ1-4; 7 bases are shared with TRBD1. The CDR3 is 15 residues long. The germline gives CDR1 SGHTA, CDR2 FQGNSA. The V and J ends lost 1 base and 4 bases, in that order; junction bases with no gene match: 3. The CDR3, as DNA: TGTGCCAGCAGCTTAGGACAGGGTTTTAATGAAAAACTGTTTTTT. This sequence encodes CASSLGQGFNEKLFF.

This clone showed up just once. V and J are TRBV7-3 and TRBJ1-2, with no clear D. CDR3 length: 15 residues. V lost 2 bases and J lost 3, with 13 bases in between. Per germline, CDR1 SGHTA and CDR2 FQGTGA. The CDR3, as DNA: TGTGCCAGCAGCTTACGGGAACAGCAGTACTATGGCTACACCTTC. Translating gives CASSLREQQYYGYTF.

The gene calls are TRBV5-1 and TRBJ1-4; D possibly corresponds to TRBD1 (6 bases). The CDR3 runs to 15 residues. Per the germline V gene, CDR1 is SGHRS and CDR2 is YFSETQ. V lost 3 bases to trimming and J lost 8 bases, with 17 bases between them. The CDR3 protein is CASSYRPGEREKLFF. The CDR3 coding sequence is TGCGCCAGCAGCTATCGCCCAGGGGAACGAGAAAAACTGTTTTTT.

The chain couples TRBV7-2 to TRBJ2-5; 11 nucleotides align to TRBD2. The trim removed 5 bases at V and 1 base at J, leaving 6 bases unmatched. The V gene's germline CDR1 is SGHTA and CDR2 FQGNSA. The CDR3 is made up of 16 amino acids. The DNA for the CDR3 is TGTGCCAGCAGCCGCCGACTAGCGGGGATCCAAGAGACCCAGTACTTC. Protein sequence: CASSRRLAGIQETQYF.

J is TRBJ1-6 and V is TRBV25-1, with 7 bases fitting TRBD1. Trimming took 4 bases from V and 5 from J; bases not matched to a gene: 8. The CDR3 totals 16 residues. Per germline, CDR1 MGHDK and CDR2 SYGVNS. CDR3 coding DNA: TGTGCCAGCAGTGTAATAACAGGGGATAATAATTCACCCCTCCACTTT. Its protein product is CASSVITGDNNSPLHF.

The V and J genes are TRBV9 and TRBJ1-1; TRBD1 might be the D (5 bases). The CDR3 contains 15 residues. Trimming shortened V by 4 bases and J by 6 bases, and 19 bases separated the two germline ends. Germline assignment: CDR1 SGDLS and CDR2 YYNGEE. CDR3 sequence (DNA): TGTGCCAGCAGCACCTCCGCGGGGGGAAGCCCTGAAGCTTTCTTT. Amino acid sequence: CASSTSAGGSPEAFF.

The chain recombines TRBV7-2 with TRBJ1-6; D gene uncertain. Germline CDR1 reads SGHTA; CDR2 reads FQGNSA. This CDR3 is built from 12 residues. Trimming stripped 6 bases from V and 9 bases from J, with 9 bases between. The CDR3 DNA reads TGTGCCAGCAGAGAGGGTACTTCACCCCTCCACTTT. It yields the protein CASREGTSPLHF.

This clone was found a few times. The genes are TRBV4-1 and TRBJ2-3, with a tentative D call TRBD1 (5 bases). With 6 bases removed from V and 2 bases from J, the gap between germline ends came to 12 bases. The germline CDR1 and CDR2 sequences are MGHRA and YSYEKL. CDR3 length: 14 amino acids. Here the CDR3 DNA reads TGCGCCAGCAGGCTCTTAGGGGCCACAGATACGCAGTATTTT. This encodes CASRLLGATDTQYF.

Note on this clone: The junction does not match germline at one end; this may be a read error. The chain employs TRBV7-9 and TRBJ2-7, with 13 bases aligning to TRBD2. CDR1 is SEHNR, CDR2 FQNEAQ, per germline (reference sequence). This CDR3 region has 18 residues. The CDR3 here is CSSSLAVGTSGTWGEQYF. CDR3 sequence (DNA): TGTTCCAGCAGCTTAGCGGTAGGGACTAGCGGGACCTGGGGGGAGCAGTACTTC.

The count of this clone is one. The chain has TRBV30 and TRBJ2-7; D may be TRBD2 (6 bases). Germline-derived CDR1 and CDR2 are GTSNPN and SVGIG (reference sequence). The CDR3 is made up of 12 amino acids. V lost 3 bases and J 6 bases, leaving 12 bases between the germline ends. CDR3 bases: TGTGCCTGGAGGACTAGTGAGGCCGAGCAGTACTTC. Encoded protein: CAWRTSEAEQYF.

The rearrangement uses TRBV7-6 and TRBJ2-1; tentatively, D is TRBD2 (6 bases). V lost 2 bases and J 9 bases, leaving 11 bases between the germline ends. Per the germline V gene, CDR1 is SGHVS and CDR2 is FNYEAQ. The CDR3 contains 13 residues. The CDR3 coding sequence is TGTGCCAGCAGCTTACGAAACGGGGGTGAGCAGTTCTTC. Amino acids: CASSLRNGGEQFF.

A few counts support this clone. The chain is built from TRBV14 and TRBJ2-5; 7 bases map to TRBD1. This CDR3 has 16 amino acids. Per germline, CDR1 SGHDN and CDR2 FVKESK. V trimming: 3 bases; J trimming: 3 bases; junction bases outside the gene matches: 10. This chain's CDR3 is CASSHAPGQRKETQYF. The CDR3 region has the DNA TGTGCCAGCAGCCATGCGCCGGGACAGCGGAAAGAGACCCAGTACTTC.

The V call is TRBV15, the J call TRBJ1-1; D call uncertain. This CDR3 contains 14 residues. The germline V gene has CDR1 LNHNV and CDR2 YYDKDF (reference sequence). Trimming took 3 bases from V and 1 from J, leaving 9 bases between them. Written as DNA, the CDR3 is TGTGCCACCAGCAGCTCTTACTCGAACACTGAAGCTTTCTTT. It specifies CATSSSYSNTEAFF.

This CDR3 reads CAWSVLAGINEQFF. In nucleotides, the CDR3 is TGTGCCTGGAGTGTACTAGCGGGAATCAATGAGCAGTTCTTC. The V gene is TRBV30, the J gene TRBJ2-1; TRBD2 aligns across 10 bases. CDR1 GTSNPN and CDR2 SVGIG come from the germline V gene (reference sequence). The J segment lost 6 bases and the V segment lost 0 bases, leaving 2 bases of the junction unmatched. This CDR3 region has 14 residues.

The rearrangement joins TRBV6-5 to TRBJ1-5; tentative D call: TRBD1 (5 bases). This CDR3 has 15 amino acids. The V end lost 0 bases, the J end lost 6 bases, and 12 bases lay between the germline ends. Germline CDR1 reads MNHEY; CDR2 reads SVGAGI. Here the CDR3 DNA reads TGTGCCAGCAGTTACTCTCAGAGGGGAGGTCAGCCCCAGCATTTT. It yields the protein CASSYSQRGGQPQHF.

The V and J genes are TRBV19 and TRBJ2-2, with D perhaps TRBD2 (6 bases). Germline lookup yields CDR1 LNHDA and CDR2 SQIVND (reference sequence). The CDR3 runs to 15 residues. Trimming pared 7 bases from V and 2 bases from J, leaving 14 bases between. The CDR3 spells CASKVGTANTGELFF. The CDR3 coding sequence is TGTGCCAGTAAGGTCGGGACTGCTAACACCGGGGAGCTGTTTTTT.

This clone was observed a few times. The genes are TRBV4-2 and TRBJ2-7; 11 bases fit TRBD2. Unmatched junction bases numbered 1, after V lost 3 bases and J lost 0 bases. The CDR3 sequence is 15 residues long. The germline V gene has CDR1 LGHNA and CDR2 YNFKEQ. The DNA of the CDR3 is TGTGCCAGCAGCCACACTAGCGGGAGCTCCTACGAGCAGTACTTC. Its translation is CASSHTSGSSYEQYF.